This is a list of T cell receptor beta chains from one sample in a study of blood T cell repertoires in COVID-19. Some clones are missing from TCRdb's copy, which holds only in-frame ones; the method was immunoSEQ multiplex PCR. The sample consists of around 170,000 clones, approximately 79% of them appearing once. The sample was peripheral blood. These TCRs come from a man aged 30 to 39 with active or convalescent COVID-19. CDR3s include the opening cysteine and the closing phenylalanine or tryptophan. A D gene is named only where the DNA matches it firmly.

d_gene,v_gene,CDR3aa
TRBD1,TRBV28,CASRGGQEYTEAFF
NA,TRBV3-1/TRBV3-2,CASSQEPVRAGGYTF
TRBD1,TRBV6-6,CASQTGREKLFF
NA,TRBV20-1,CSAPGLETQYF
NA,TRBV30,CAWSVRLGDTEAFF
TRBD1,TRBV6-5,CASSPPGQGGVTQHF
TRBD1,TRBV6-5,CASSPQGVNTEAFF
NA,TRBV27,CASSSRGNYGYTF
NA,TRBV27,CASSFRRPNQPQHF
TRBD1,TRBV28,CASSDRGLTEAFF
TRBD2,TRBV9,CASSVALAGAEDTQYF
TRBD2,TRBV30,CAWRATSGRRSYNEQFF
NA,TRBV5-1,CASSLARGGRAGELFF
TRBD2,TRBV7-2,CASSSTSGGPYEQYF
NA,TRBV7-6,CASSPILHTQYF
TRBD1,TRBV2,CASSLGDRNQPQHF
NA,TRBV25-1,CASVVRGSGSTDTQYF
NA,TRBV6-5,CASSYLRKMDEQFF
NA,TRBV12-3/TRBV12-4,CASSLNPAGGYTF
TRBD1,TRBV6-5,CASSYGGTGYNEQFF
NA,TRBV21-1,CASSKAESGTAYNEQFF
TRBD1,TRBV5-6,CASDGTGSETQYF
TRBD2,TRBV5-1,CASSLSRGGLQETQYF
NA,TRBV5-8,CASLRITTSYNEQFF
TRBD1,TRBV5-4,CASSARTGDAYEQYF
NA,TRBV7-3,CASSHGGADTEAFF